The rows below give T cell receptor beta chains drawn from one sample of a study of CD8+ T cells in alopecia areata. Generated by immunoSEQ multiplex PCR, the TCRdb table keeps only in-frame clones and is missing some. There are 170,000 or so clones in the sample; roughly three fifths occur only once, and roughly an eighth lies in the top ten. The sequenced sample was CD8+ T cells sorted from blood, obtained at week 24, from a patient treated with tofacitinib. The receptors shown here come from a human donor with alopecia areata. Both conserved end residues are part of each CDR3. Each record gives: D gene, J gene, clone size, V gene, CDR3 protein, CDR3 DNA. A D gene is named only where the DNA matches it firmly. Expanded clones get a size class; other rows say once, few or many, or leave the size out.

-,TRBJ2-7,-,TRBV13,CASSAPRDVVEQYF,TGTGCCAGCAGCGCCCCCAGGGACGTTGTCGAGCAGTACTTC
-,TRBJ1-4,few,TRBV7-9,CASSKGGTPLFF,TGTGCCAGCAGCAAAGGCGGGACACCACTGTTTTTT
-,TRBJ2-4,-,TRBV19,CASSTLRHPGNIQYF,TGTGCCAGTAGTACACTACGCCACCCGGGAAACATTCAGTACTTC
-,TRBJ1-1,-,TRBV19,CASSIRGRDPFF,TGTGCCAGTAGTATTCGGGGCAGGGATCCTTTCTTT
TRBD2,TRBJ2-3,few,TRBV4-1,CASSFTSGSTDTQYF,TGCGCCAGCAGTTTCACTAGCGGGAGCACAGATACGCAGTATTTT
-,TRBJ2-3,-,TRBV30,CAWTSTQSTDTQYF,TGTGCCTGGACTTCGACACAGAGCACAGATACGCAGTATTTT
-,TRBJ1-2,once,TRBV27,CASSLSDRYGYTF,TGTGCCAGCAGTTTAAGTGACCGCTATGGCTACACCTTC
-,TRBJ2-1,-,TRBV30,CAWSETGDEQFF,TGTGCCTGGAGTGAAACGGGGGATGAGCAGTTCTTC
TRBD1,TRBJ2-7,-,TRBV29-1,CSVEGTGADYEQYF,TGCAGCGTTGAGGGGACAGGAGCAGACTACGAGCAGTACTTC
-,TRBJ1-5,-,TRBV9,CASSVDGGTGQPQHF,TGTGCCAGCAGCGTAGATGGGGGAACGGGGCAGCCCCAGCATTTT